The 17 T cell receptor beta chains reported below all come from one sample, sequenced in a study of blood T cells in healthy people across ages. Together with a sample-barcoded 5' primer, a J-beta primer mix was included in a second PCR lasting 7 to 11 cycles. Using its own MiXCR run on the 5' RACE reads, TCRdb lists one record per CDR3 protein. The table records 550,000 to 700,000 distinct CDR3 sequences, 25% to 30% of them present only once. Sequenced: blood. The receptors stem from a woman between 65 and 79 years old in good health.

Comments on this clonotype: This may be a read error, as it is one base from a much larger clone. The chain employs TRBV11-3 and TRBJ1-1, with TRBD1 matching over 7 bases. Germline V gene data show CDR1 as SGHNT and CDR2 as YENEEA. CDR3 length: 15 residues. J was trimmed by 3 bases and V by 0 bases; bases with no gene match: 4. The CDR3 DNA is TGTGCCAGCAGCTTAGAAGGGGGCTGGGACACTGAAGCTTTCTTT. Translation gives CASSLEGGWDTEAFF.

This clonotype was counted only a few times. The chain employs TRBV2 and TRBJ1-5; D call uncertain. Trimming took 6 bases from V and 3 from J, leaving 6 bases between them. CDR3 length: 12 amino acids. CDR1 is SNHLY and CDR2 is FYNNEI in the germline V gene. The chain's CDR3 is CASRAANQPQHF. CDR3 nucleotides: TGTGCCAGCAGGGCCGCCAATCAGCCCCAGCATTTT.

This clonotype was observed a few times. CDR3 sequence: CASSSGPSDGEQYF. The CDR3 bases are TGTGCCAGCAGCTCTGGCCCCAGTGATGGCGAGCAGTACTTC. The rearrangement joins TRBV9 to TRBJ2-7; D is undetermined. Germline-derived CDR1 and CDR2 are SGDLS and YYNGEE. V gave up 4 bases and J gave up 6 bases, with 17 bases separating them. The CDR3 contains 14 residues.

The V and J genes are TRBV6-6 and TRBJ2-3; D may be TRBD2 (5 bases). From germline, CDR1 is MNHNY and CDR2 SVGAGI (reference sequence). V was pared by 0 bases and J by 4 bases, with 14 bases between. The CDR3 length is 16 residues. Here the CDR3 reads CASSYSYGIGADTQYF. CDR3 coding DNA: TGTGCCAGCAGTTACTCGTACGGGATCGGGGCAGATACGCAGTATTTT.

V is TRBV7-2 and J is TRBJ2-7, with 9 bases matching TRBD1. J gave up 8 bases and V 6 bases, and 11 bases lay outside the gene matches. The CDR3 length is 14 residues. Looked up from germline, CDR1 is SGHTA and CDR2 is FQGNSA. CDR3 coding DNA: TGTGCCAGCAGTTATCCGGGACAGGGTCTCAAGCAGTACTTC. This encodes CASSYPGQGLKQYF.

The table lists this clonotype with a few counts. The J gene is TRBJ2-2, the V gene TRBV4-2; D unresolved. The CDR3 runs 16 residues. The germline V and J ends were trimmed by 2 bases and 0 bases, with 10 bases remaining between them. Germline CDR1 reads LGHNA; CDR2 reads YNFKEQ. This CDR3 is CASSQRAETNTGELFF. The DNA of the CDR3 is TGTGCCAGCAGCCAAAGGGCCGAGACGAACACCGGGGAGCTGTTTTTT.

The gene calls are TRBV5-1 and TRBJ2-3; no reliable D call. The germline V gene has CDR1 SGHRS and CDR2 YFSETQ. This CDR3 is built from 13 residues. The germline V and J ends were trimmed by 6 bases and 5 bases, with 13 bases remaining between them. CDR3 region: CASNLGGQDTQYF. Here the CDR3 DNA reads TGCGCCAGCAACCTCGGTGGGCAAGATACGCAGTATTTT.

This clonotype came up a few times. The chain links TRBV5-1 to TRBJ2-5; the D is unclear. CDR3 length: 14 residues. The ends were cut back, 3 bases at V and 2 bases at J, with 11 bases in the middle. The germline gives CDR1 SGHRS, CDR2 YFSETQ. CDR3 DNA sequence: TGCGCCAGCAGCTCGGAGCCAGATCAAGAGACCCAGTACTTC. Translated, it gives CASSSEPDQETQYF.

The chain employs TRBV20-1 and TRBJ2-7, with TRBD1 matching over 8 bases. The V gene end was trimmed by 4 bases and the J gene end by 0 bases; junction bases not matched to a gene: 11. The CDR3 is 16 amino acids. Germline loops: CDR1 DFQATT, CDR2 SNEGSKA (reference sequence). The CDR3 nucleotides are TGCAGTGCTACAAGGGATTGGGACAGGAGCTCCTACGAGCAGTACTTC. Protein product: CSATRDWDRSSYEQYF.

This clonotype occurred a few times. This chain links TRBV6-5 with TRBJ2-5, with 13 nucleotides matching TRBD2. The J segment lost 5 bases and the V segment lost 0 bases, leaving 9 bases of the junction unmatched. The CDR3 extends over 18 amino acids. Germline V gives CDR1 MNHEY, CDR2 SVGAGI. The CDR3 here is CASSYSFTSGGAQETQYF. CDR3 DNA: TGTGCCAGCAGTTACTCGTTCACTAGCGGGGGGGCCCAGGAGACCCAGTACTTC.

V usage is TRBV18 and J usage is TRBJ2-5; tentatively, D is TRBD1 (6 bases). TRBJ2-7 matches the DNA end more closely, so the J call is doubtful. Per the germline V gene, CDR1 is KGHSH and CDR2 is LQKENI. The CDR3 is 15 amino acids. CDR3 sequence reads: CASSPGKGEAYEQYF. For the CDR3, the DNA is TGTGCCAGCTCACCAGGGAAGGGGGAAGCCTACGAGCAGTACTTC.

This chain uses TRBV20-1 with TRBJ1-4, with 10 bases identical to TRBD1. Germline V gene data show CDR1 as DFQATT and CDR2 as SNEGSKA (reference sequence). With V trimmed by 4 bases and J by 8 bases, 7 bases remained unmatched. CDR3 length: 14 amino acids. This CDR3 is CSANSDRGREKLFF. CDR3 coding DNA: TGCAGTGCTAACTCCGACAGGGGGCGCGAAAAACTGTTTTTT.

This rearrangement joins TRBV4-3 to TRBJ2-7; a weak D match, TRBD2 (6 bases). CDR1 is LGHNA, CDR2 YSLEER, per germline. Trimming removed 8 bases at V and 3 bases at J, with 26 bases between. The CDR3 is 17 amino acids. The CDR3 reads CASYCISGEMVVYEQYF. CDR3 nucleotide sequence: TGCGCCAGCTACTGCATATCGGGGGAGATGGTAGTCTACGAGCAGTACTTC.

The table lists this clonotype with a few counts. J is TRBJ1-2 and V is TRBV7-9; D is unresolved. The CDR3 is made up of 12 amino acids. Germline assignment: CDR1 SEHNR and CDR2 FQNEAQ (reference sequence). V lost 6 bases to trimming and J lost 1 base, with 6 bases between them. The CDR3 nucleotides are TGTGCCAGCAGTGGGGTTAACTATGGCTACACCTTC. Translation: CASSGVNYGYTF.

This clonotype was observed a few times. One end of the junction varies from germline; a read error may be responsible. The chain combines TRBV11-2 with TRBJ1-1; the D gene is possibly TRBD1 (6 bases). This CDR3 region has 14 residues. Per the germline V gene, CDR1 is SGHAT and CDR2 is FQNNGV. Here the CDR3 DNA reads TGTGCCAGCAGGTTAGGGGGGGTAGGCACTGAAGCTTTCTTT. This encodes CASRLGGVGTEAFF.

This clonotype was recorded a few times. CDR3 sequence reads: CASSLQVAIETQYF. The DNA of the CDR3 is TGTGCCAGCAGCTTACAGGTCGCCATAGAGACCCAGTACTTC. The V gene is TRBV7-8, the J gene TRBJ2-5; D call uncertain. Germline assignment: CDR1 SGHVS and CDR2 FQNEAQ. V lost 2 bases and J 4 bases, leaving 11 bases between the germline ends. This CDR3 has 14 residues.

The V call is TRBV28, the J call TRBJ2-1; maybe TRBD2 (6 bases). Germline V gives CDR1 MDHEN, CDR2 SYDVKM. CDR3 length: 14 amino acids. Trimming left V 5 bases short and J 1 base short, with 9 bases between. The CDR3 region is CASSIGRSYNEQFF. The CDR3 nucleotides read TGTGCCAGCAGTATAGGGAGGTCCTACAATGAGCAGTTCTTC. The complete variable domain, with remaining parts taken from reference TRBV28 and TRBJ2-1, reads DVKVTQSSRYLVKRTGEKVFLECVQDMDHENMFWYRQDPGLGLRLIYFSYDVKMKEKGDIPEGYSVSREKKERFSLILESASTNQTSMYLCASSIGRSYNEQFFGPGTRLTVL.